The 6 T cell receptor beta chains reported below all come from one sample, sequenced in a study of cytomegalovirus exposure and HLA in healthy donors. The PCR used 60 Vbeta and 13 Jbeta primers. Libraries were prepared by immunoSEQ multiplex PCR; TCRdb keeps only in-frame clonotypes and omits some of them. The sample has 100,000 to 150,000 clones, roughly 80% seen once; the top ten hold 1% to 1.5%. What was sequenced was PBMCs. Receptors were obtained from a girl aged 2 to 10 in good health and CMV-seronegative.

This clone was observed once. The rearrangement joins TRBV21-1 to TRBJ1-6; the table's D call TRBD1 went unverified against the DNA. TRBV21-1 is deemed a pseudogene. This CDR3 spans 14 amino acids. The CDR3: CASSKKQGNSPLHF. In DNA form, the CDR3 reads TGTGCCAGCAGCAAAAAACAGGGGAATTCACCCCTCCACTTT.

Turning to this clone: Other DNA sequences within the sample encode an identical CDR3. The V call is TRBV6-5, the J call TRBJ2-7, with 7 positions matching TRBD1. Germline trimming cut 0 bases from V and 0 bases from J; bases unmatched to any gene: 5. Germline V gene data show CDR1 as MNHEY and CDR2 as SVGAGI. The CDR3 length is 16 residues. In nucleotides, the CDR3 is TGTGCCAGCAGTTACTCTCGGGACAGCCTCTCCTACGAGCAGTACTTC. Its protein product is CASSYSRDSLSYEQYF.

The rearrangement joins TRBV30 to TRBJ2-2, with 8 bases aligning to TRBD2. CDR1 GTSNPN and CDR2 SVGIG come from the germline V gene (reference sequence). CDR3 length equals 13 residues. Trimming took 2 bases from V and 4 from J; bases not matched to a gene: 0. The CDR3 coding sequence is TGTGCCTGGAGTCGGGGGGGCACCGGGGAGCTGTTTTTT. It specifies CAWSRGGTGELFF.

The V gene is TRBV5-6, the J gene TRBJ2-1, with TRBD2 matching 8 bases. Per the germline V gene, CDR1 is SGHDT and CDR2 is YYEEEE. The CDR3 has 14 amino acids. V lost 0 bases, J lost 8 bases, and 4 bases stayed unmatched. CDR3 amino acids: CASSLAGLADEQFF. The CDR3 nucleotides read TGTGCCAGCAGCTTGGCCGGACTAGCCGATGAGCAGTTCTTC.

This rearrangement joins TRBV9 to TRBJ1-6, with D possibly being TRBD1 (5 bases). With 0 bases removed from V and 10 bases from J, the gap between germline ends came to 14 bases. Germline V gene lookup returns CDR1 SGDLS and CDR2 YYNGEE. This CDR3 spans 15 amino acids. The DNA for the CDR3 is TGTGCCAGCAGCGTAGCTGGGTCAGGGTGGTCACCCCTCCACTTT. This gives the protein CASSVAGSGWSPLHF.

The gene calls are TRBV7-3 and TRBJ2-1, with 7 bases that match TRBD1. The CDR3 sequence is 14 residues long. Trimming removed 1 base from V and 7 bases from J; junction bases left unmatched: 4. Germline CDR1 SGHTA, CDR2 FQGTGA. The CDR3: CASSLIGGPNEQFF. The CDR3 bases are TGTGCCAGCAGCTTAATAGGGGGCCCGAATGAGCAGTTCTTC.